This TCR beta chain was sequenced during a study of blood T cell repertoires in COVID-19. About the research overall: COVID-19 samples from acute and convalescent phases originated in the United States, Italy and Spain.

Only in-frame clones appear in the TCRdb table, and some are missing; sequencing was by immunoSEQ multiplex PCR. The sample has fewer than 250,000 clones; around 82% are singletons. The sequencing input was PBMCs or T cells enriched from blood (not recorded which). This sequence originates from a woman between 40 and 55 years old who had been exposed to COVID-19.

This CDR3 reads CASSFSFGQPQHF. DNA for the CDR3: TGTGCCAGCAGTTTCAGTTTCGGGCAGCCCCAGCATTTT. The gene calls are TRBV12-3 or TRBV12-4 and TRBJ1-5; D is ambiguous. The CDR3 is made up of 13 amino acids. V was cut by 3 bases and J by 7 bases, with 10 bases left in between.